One sample yielded the 27 T cell receptor beta chains listed below, sequenced in a study of blood T cell repertoires in COVID-19. Assay used: immunoSEQ multiplex PCR; TCRdb lists only in-frame clones, some missing. The table records 300,000 or so clones, roughly 86% of them present only once. Sequenced: peripheral blood. These receptors all come from a woman aged 45 to 65 who had recovered from COVID-19.

The rearrangement joins TRBV9 to TRBJ1-4; a weak D match, TRBD1 (6 bases). There are 16 residues in the CDR3. Germline V gives CDR1 SGDLS, CDR2 YYNGEE. Trimming pared 3 bases from V and 3 bases from J, leaving 15 bases between. CDR3 loop: CASSGQTGLSNEKLFF. The CDR3 DNA follows: TGTGCCAGCAGCGGGCAAACAGGGTTGTCTAATGAAAAACTGTTTTTT.

V and J are TRBV20-1 and TRBJ1-4; no definite D call. Germline V gives CDR1 DFQATT, CDR2 SNEGSKA (reference sequence). Deletions cut 3 bases from V and 5 bases from J, with 16 bases between. The CDR3 spans 15 residues. The CDR3 nucleotides are TGCAGTGCTAGTGTAGGGCACGGCGGGAATGAAAAACTGTTTTTT. Protein: CSASVGHGGNEKLFF.

The chain joins TRBV9 to TRBJ1-1; 11 bases line up with TRBD1. The CDR3 spans 15 residues. Germline CDR1 reads SGDLS; CDR2 reads YYNGEE. V lost 3 bases and J lost 5; bases outside the gene matches: 6. The CDR3 DNA reads as TGTGCCAGCAGCGCTCGGGACAGGGGGTGGACTGAAGCTTTCTTT. It specifies CASSARDRGWTEAFF.

J is TRBJ2-1 and V is TRBV28; 8 bases agree with TRBD1. CDR1 is MDHEN and CDR2 is SYDVKM in the germline V gene. V gave up 6 bases and J gave up 7 bases; unmatched junction bases: 14. CDR3 size: 16 residues. The CDR3 DNA reads TGTGCCAGCAGCCTGGAGTGGACAGGGTGGGGAAATGAGCAGTTCTTC. This translates into CASSLEWTGWGNEQFF.

This clone was observed a handful of times. The gene calls are TRBV10-1 and TRBJ1-6; D remains unclear. The CDR3 has 13 amino acids. The V gene lost 2 bases and the J gene lost 10 bases, with 9 bases spanning the gap. Germline V lookup: CDR1 WNHNN, CDR2 SYGVQD (reference sequence). Written as DNA, the CDR3 is TGCGCCAGCAGTGAGAGAAGTCTATCACCCCTCCACTTT. The encoded protein is CASSERSLSPLHF.

The chain is built from TRBV2 and TRBJ2-4; D ambiguous. This CDR3 is 10 amino acids long. CDR1 and CDR2 from the germline V gene are SNHLY and FYNNEI. Trimming took off 6 bases at V and 6 bases at J, with 3 bases between the two ends. DNA for the CDR3: TGTGCCAGCAGCGTAAACATTCAGTACTTC. This gives the protein CASSVNIQYF. Full variable domain (rest looked up from reference TRBV2 and TRBJ2-4): EPEVTQTPSHQVTQMGQEVILRCVPISNHLYFYWYRQILGQKVEFLVSFYNNEISEKSEIFDDQFSVERPDGSNFTLKIRSTKLEDSAMYFCASSVNIQYFGAGTRLSVL.

This rearrangement joins TRBV7-8 to TRBJ2-7; D may be TRBD1 (6 bases). This CDR3 has 11 residues. Germline values: CDR1 SGHVS, CDR2 FQNEAQ. Trimming left V 8 bases short and J 3 bases short, with 8 bases between. DNA of the CDR3: TGTGCCAGCGGGGGCATCTACGAGCAGTACTTC. This sequence encodes CASGGIYEQYF.

This clone came up once. This chain links TRBV5-4 with TRBJ2-2; D is perhaps TRBD2 (5 bases). With 7 bases removed from V and 5 bases from J, the gap between germline ends came to 18 bases. Germline assignment: CDR1 SGHNT and CDR2 YYREEE (reference sequence). The CDR3 is 15 amino acids. The CDR3 sequence: CASEKESPGTGELFF. The CDR3 nucleotides read TGTGCCAGCGAAAAGGAGTCCCCGGGGACCGGGGAGCTGTTTTTT.

The CDR3 here is CASSFVRAGLTEAFF. CDR3 coding DNA: TGTGCCAGCAGCTTTGTTAGGGCAGGGTTAACTGAAGCTTTCTTT. The V call is TRBV5-4, the J call TRBJ1-1, with a tentative D call TRBD1 (5 bases). V was pared by 2 bases and J by 5 bases, with 16 bases between. The CDR3 has 15 residues. Germline CDR1 is SGHNT and CDR2 is YYREEE (reference sequence).

J is TRBJ2-1 and V is TRBV6-5; 12 bases fit TRBD2. Germline assignment: CDR1 MNHEY and CDR2 SVGAGI. V was clipped by 5 bases and J by 4 bases; unmatched bases: 0. CDR3 size: 14 residues. CDR3 sequence: CASSLAGGYNEQFF. For the CDR3, the DNA is TGTGCCAGCAGTCTAGCGGGAGGGTACAATGAGCAGTTCTTC.

The J gene is TRBJ1-1, the V gene TRBV11-3; no reliable D call. Germline V lookup: CDR1 SGHNT, CDR2 YENEEA. Trimming cost V 4 bases and J 0 bases, with 6 bases left between them. The CDR3 is 13 residues long. CDR3 amino acids: CASSYNMNTEAFF. CDR3 in DNA: TGTGCCAGCAGCTACAATATGAACACTGAAGCTTTCTTT.

CDR3 loop: CATTSLGRAEKLFF. The CDR3 coding sequence is TGTGCCACCACTTCCCTCGGCAGGGCTGAAAAACTGTTTTTT. The V gene is TRBV2, the J gene TRBJ1-4, with a possible D match to TRBD1 (5 bases). CDR3 length: 14 residues. Per germline, CDR1 SNHLY and CDR2 FYNNEI. Trimming stripped 10 bases from V and 7 bases from J, with 19 bases between.

The V and J genes are TRBV28 and TRBJ2-1; 9 positions match TRBD1. This CDR3 comprises 13 residues. The germline V gene encodes CDR1 MDHEN and CDR2 SYDVKM. After removal of 8 bases from V and 9 bases from J, the junction contained 8 bases not matched to a gene. The CDR3 loop is CASQNRGRGEQFF. The CDR3 DNA reads as TGTGCCAGCCAAAACAGGGGGCGAGGTGAGCAGTTCTTC. Full variable domain (remainder filled in from reference TRBV28 and TRBJ2-1): DVKVTQSSRYLVKRTGEKVFLECVQDMDHENMFWYRQDPGLGLRLIYFSYDVKMKEKGDIPEGYSVSREKKERFSLILESASTNQTSMYLCASQNRGRGEQFFGPGTRLTVL.

V and J are TRBV5-1 and TRBJ2-1; 10 bases align to TRBD2. V shed 1 base, J shed 6 bases, and the junction held 13 bases outside the gene matches. This CDR3 spans 18 amino acids. Germline V gene data show CDR1 as SGHRS and CDR2 as YFSETQ. The CDR3 DNA reads TGCGCCAGCAGCTTGAGGGTAGCGGGAGGCACCGGGGGCAATGAGCAGTTCTTC. Protein: CASSLRVAGGTGGNEQFF.

CDR3 bases: TGCGCCAGCAGCTCCCCCCAGGGAGGCACGAGCATGAACACTGAAGCTTTCTTT. Protein sequence: CASSSPQGGTSMNTEAFF. V is TRBV5-1 and J is TRBJ1-1; D is possibly TRBD1 (5 bases). Germline V gene data show CDR1 as SGHRS and CDR2 as YFSETQ. There are 18 residues in the CDR3. V lost 3 bases, J lost 0 bases, and 21 bases lay in between.

The rearrangement uses TRBV5-1 and TRBJ2-1; 10 nucleotides align to TRBD2. Germline-derived CDR1 and CDR2 are SGHRS and YFSETQ. V was pared by 1 base and J by 3 bases, with 7 bases of the junction left unmatched. CDR3 length: 17 amino acids. The CDR3 DNA reads TGCGCCAGCAGCTTGACTAGCGGGGCGACCTACTACAATGAGCAGTTCTTC. Protein product: CASSLTSGATYYNEQFF. Combining the CDR3 with reference TRBV5-1 and TRBJ2-1 gives the whole variable domain KAGVTQTPRYLIKTRGQQVTLSCSPISGHRSVSWYQQTPGQGLQFLFEYFSETQRNKGNFPGRFSGRQFSNSRSEMNVSTLELGDSALYLCASSLTSGATYYNEQFFGPGTRLTVL.

The chain joins TRBV28 to TRBJ2-1; TRBD2 matches at 10 bases. The germline V gene encodes CDR1 MDHEN and CDR2 SYDVKM. Germline trimming cut 6 bases from V and 8 bases from J; bases unmatched to any gene: 10. The CDR3 totals 15 residues. CDR3 region: CASRPVAGGKYEQFF. The CDR3 DNA is TGTGCCAGCAGACCAGTAGCGGGAGGAAAATATGAGCAGTTCTTC. Filled out from reference TRBV28 and TRBJ2-1, the complete variable domain reads DVKVTQSSRYLVKRTGEKVFLECVQDMDHENMFWYRQDPGLGLRLIYFSYDVKMKEKGDIPEGYSVSREKKERFSLILESASTNQTSMYLCASRPVAGGKYEQFFGPGTRLTVL.

This chain links TRBV14 with TRBJ2-7; D is ambiguous. CDR1 and CDR2 (germline): SGHDN, FVKESK. V was clipped by 8 bases and J by 3 bases, with 17 bases between them. CDR3 length equals 14 residues. The DNA of the CDR3 is TGTGCCAGCGGAGCCCGCGACCTTTACTACGAGCAGTACTTC. Protein sequence: CASGARDLYYEQYF. The full variable domain, its missing parts supplied by reference TRBV14 and TRBJ2-7, is EAGVTQFPSHSVIEKGQTVTLRCDPISGHDNLYWYRRVMGKEIKFLLHFVKESKQDESGMPNNRFLAERTGGTYSTLKVQPAELEDSGVYFCASGARDLYYEQYFGPGTRLTVT.

This sequence joins TRBV5-8 and TRBJ1-6; 10 positions agree with TRBD1. The V gene end was trimmed by 2 bases and the J gene end by 8 bases; junction bases not matched to a gene: 4. Germline CDR1 SGHTS, CDR2 YDEGEE. The length of the CDR3 is 15 residues. The CDR3 DNA reads TGTGCCAGCAGCTTTGCAGGGACAGGGGATTCACCCCTCCACTTT. Its translation is CASSFAGTGDSPLHF. The variable domain in full, completed from reference TRBV5-8 and TRBJ1-6, reads EAGVTQSPTHLIKTRGQQATLRCSPISGHTSVYWYQQALGLGLQFLLWYDEGEERNRGNFPPRFSGRQFPNYSSELNVNALELEDSALYLCASSFAGTGDSPLHFGNGTRLTVT.

This clone appeared a few times. The chain joins TRBV4-1 to TRBJ1-2; D is uncertain. Germline lookup yields CDR1 MGHRA and CDR2 YSYEKL. The CDR3 runs to 17 residues. Trimming cost V 0 bases and J 4 bases, with 18 bases left between them. The CDR3, as DNA: TGCGCCAGCAGCCAAGATAATGCGTACAAGGAGACCTATGGCTACACCTTC. It specifies CASSQDNAYKETYGYTF.

J is TRBJ2-7 and V is TRBV7-2, with TRBD2 matching 12 bases. The CDR3 contains 16 residues. The junction had 5 bases not matched to a gene; V was cut back by 1 base and J by 4 bases. CDR1 SGHTA and CDR2 FQGNSA come from the germline V gene. CDR3 sequence (DNA): TGTGCCAGCAGCTTAGGTCTAGCGGGAGGGGTATACGAGCAGTACTTC. Protein sequence: CASSLGLAGGVYEQYF.

The CDR3 DNA reads as TGTGCCTGGAGTTTGCAGTTGAACACTGAAGCTTTCTTT. It specifies CAWSLQLNTEAFF. The chain couples TRBV30 to TRBJ1-1, with no clear D. The V gene's germline CDR1 is GTSNPN and CDR2 SVGIG (reference sequence). The V end was cut by 2 bases, the J end by 0 bases, with 7 bases between. This CDR3 has 13 residues. Full variable domain (rest looked up from reference TRBV30 and TRBJ1-1): SQTIHQWPATLVQPVGSPLSLECTVEGTSNPNLYWYRQAAGRGLQLLFYSVGIGQISSEVPQNLSASRPQDRQFILSSKKLLLSDSGFYLCAWSLQLNTEAFFGQGTRLTVV.

This clone was recorded once. The chain recombines TRBV29-1 with TRBJ1-1; the D is unclear. Trimming left V 4 bases short and J 0 bases short, with 6 bases between. Germline CDR1 and CDR2: SQVTM and ANQGSEA. CDR3 length: 12 amino acids. In DNA, the CDR3 is TGCAGCGTTGGGGAGATGAACACTGAAGCTTTCTTT. This codes for CSVGEMNTEAFF.

V and J are TRBV25-1 and TRBJ1-2; the match to TRBD1 covers 9 bases. Per the germline V gene, CDR1 is MGHDK and CDR2 is SYGVNS. J was trimmed by 5 bases and V by 4 bases; bases with no gene match: 8. This CDR3 is 15 amino acids long. CDR3 residues: CASSAATGGRYGYTF. In DNA, the CDR3 is TGTGCCAGCAGTGCTGCAACAGGGGGCCGTTATGGCTACACCTTC.

The chain carries TRBV10-3 and TRBJ2-7; tentatively, D is TRBD2 (6 bases). Trimming removed 6 bases at V and 1 base at J, with 13 bases between. This CDR3 has 14 amino acids. Germline V CDR1 and CDR2: ENHRY, SYGVKD. CDR3 bases: TGTGCCATCAGGGTAGGAGGGACGTCCTACGAGCAGTACTTC. As protein: CAIRVGGTSYEQYF.

This clone has only a few counts. The rearrangement joins TRBV6-2 or TRBV6-3 to TRBJ2-2; 7 nucleotides match TRBD2. The CDR3 covers 14 residues. Germline V gene lookup returns CDR1 MNHEY and CDR2 SVGEGT. J lost 6 bases, V lost 2 bases, and 3 bases had no gene match. Written as DNA, the CDR3 is TGTGCCAGCAGTTACGGGAGGGCTTCCGGGGAGCTGTTTTTT. Its translation: CASSYGRASGELFF.

The V gene is TRBV5-4, the J gene TRBJ2-3; possible D gene TRBD1, 5 bases. The CDR3 spans 14 residues. The ends were cut back, 4 bases at V and 1 base at J, with 10 bases in the middle. Germline assignment: CDR1 SGHNT and CDR2 YYREEE (reference sequence). Here the CDR3 reads CASSLQGRTDTQYF. The CDR3 DNA is TGTGCCAGCAGCCTTCAGGGCCGCACAGATACGCAGTATTTT.